The rows below give T cell receptor beta chains drawn from one sample of a study of patients and donors after allogeneic stem cell transplantation. TCRdb reprocessed the RT-PCR reads via MiXCR and lists one record per CDR3 protein. The repertoire holds roughly 880,000 distinct CDR3 sequences, with roughly 18% as singletons. Sequenced sample: blood, either unsorted or a sorted T cell fraction (not recorded which). All receptors come from a human donor who was either an allogeneic HSCT recipient or a stem cell or donor lymphocyte infusion donor (not recorded which). It is not recorded whose cells these are; they may come from a transplant donor. The CDR3 runs from the conserved cysteine through the conserved F or W. Each record gives: D gene, clone size, V gene, J gene, CDR3 protein, CDR3 DNA. D genes are given only for firm matches. Size is stated for part of the rows, as once, few or many counts, or as a class when the clone is expanded.

TRBD2	few	TRBV6-5	TRBJ2-7	CASSFAAGVAEQYF	TGTGCCAGCAGTTTTGCAGCGGGAGTTGCCGAGCAGTACTTC
TRBD1	NA	TRBV5-5	TRBJ2-7	CASSLPFEGQDEQYF	TGTGCCAGCAGCTTGCCTTTCGAAGGACAGGACGAGCAGTACTTC
NA	many	TRBV29-1	TRBJ1-4	CSVGAEGEKLFF	TGCAGCGTGGGCGCCGAAGGGGAAAAACTGTTTTTT
NA	many	TRBV12-3/TRBV12-4	TRBJ1-1	CASSLWGENTEAFF	TGTGCCAGCAGTTTATGGGGGGAGAACACTGAAGCTTTCTTT
TRBD2	few	TRBV5-1	TRBJ2-5	CASSLDPAGGRETQYF	TGCGCCAGCAGCTTGGACCCAGCGGGGGGGCGGGAGACCCAGTACTTC
NA	NA	TRBV20-1	TRBJ2-7	CSASSDVKEYEQYF	TGCAGTGCTAGTTCGGACGTTAAAGAATACGAGCAGTACTTC
NA	few	TRBV12-3/TRBV12-4	TRBJ1-1	CASSSGPLYTEAFF	TGTGCCAGCAGTTCTGGGCCATTGTACACTGAAGCTTTCTTT
NA	NA	TRBV13	TRBJ1-2	CASSSRSSWHPVYGYTF	TGTGCCAGCAGCTCCAGGAGCTCTTGGCACCCTGTATATGGCTACACCTTC
NA	NA	TRBV2	TRBJ2-5	CASSGEGGRQETQYF	TGTGCCAGCAGTGGCGAGGGGGGTAGGCAAGAGACCCAGTACTTC
TRBD2	NA	TRBV11-1	TRBJ2-3	CASSPDSLLAGGSDTQYF	TGTGCCAGCAGCCCTGACTCCTTATTAGCGGGAGGATCAGATACGCAGTATTTT
NA	NA	TRBV9	TRBJ1-2	CASSVAPGTGLNYGYTF	TGTGCCAGCAGCGTAGCCCCAGGGACGGGGTTAAACTATGGCTACACCTTC
TRBD1	few	TRBV6-5	TRBJ2-7	CASRGTGEQYF	TGTGCCAGCAGGGGGACAGGCGAGCAGTACTTC
TRBD1	NA	TRBV6-1	TRBJ1-2	CASNSPGQGAYGYTF	TGTGCCAGCAATAGCCCGGGACAGGGGGCCTATGGCTACACCTTC
NA	NA	TRBV9	TRBJ2-1	CASSVAAGPPNEQFF	TGTGCCAGCAGCGTAGCGGCCGGTCCACCCAATGAGCAGTTCTTC
TRBD1	few	TRBV5-1	TRBJ2-5	CASSLDGTGTWDETQYF	TGCGCCAGCAGCTTGGACGGGACAGGCACTTGGGATGAGACCCAGTACTTC
NA	few	TRBV2	TRBJ1-6	CASSEQGPNSPLHF	TGTGCCAGCAGTGAACAGGGACCGAATTCACCCCTCCACTTT
NA	few	TRBV30	TRBJ2-5	CAWTHQETQYF	TGTGCCTGGACGCACCAAGAGACCCAGTACTTC
NA	NA	TRBV5-1	TRBJ1-1	CASSLASGAGMNTEAFF	TGCGCCAGCAGCTTGGCCTCAGGGGCAGGGATGAACACTGAAGCTTTCTTT
TRBD2	NA	TRBV7-9	TRBJ2-7	CASSTTLSGAFVYEQYF	TGTGCCAGCAGCACCACCCTTAGCGGGGCCTTCGTCTACGAGCAGTACTTC
NA	once	TRBV7-6	TRBJ1-2	CASSLTPTLYGYTF	TGTGCCAGCAGCTTAACGCCGACCCTTTATGGCTACACCTTC
TRBD1	NA	TRBV29-1	TRBJ1-1	CSVVQGLGTEAFF	TGCAGCGTGGTACAGGGGTTGGGCACTGAAGCTTTCTTT
TRBD1	NA	TRBV7-9	TRBJ2-7	CASSFLAGQGTYEQYF	TGTGCCAGCAGTTTCCTCGCGGGACAGGGGACCTACGAGCAGTACTTC
TRBD1	NA	TRBV7-9	TRBJ2-5	CASSSGGQTQYF	TGTGCCAGCAGCTCAGGGGGACAGACCCAGTACTTC
NA	NA	TRBV5-5	TRBJ1-1	CASRGVVGQQNTEAFF	TGTGCCAGCAGGGGGGTTGTCGGACAACAGAACACTGAAGCTTTCTTT
NA	NA	TRBV3-1	TRBJ1-6	CASSQVLGIVAGNSPLHF	TGTGCCAGCAGCCAAGTTCTCGGGATCGTTGCGGGAAATTCACCCCTCCACTTT
TRBD2	NA	TRBV6-1	TRBJ2-3	CASSIEGLAGTDTQYF	TGTGCCAGCAGTATTGAGGGACTAGCGGGCACAGATACGCAGTATTTT
TRBD2	NA	TRBV15	TRBJ2-1	CATSRDRRTRVLEQFF	TGTGCCACCAGCAGAGATCGAAGGACTAGAGTGCTTGAGCAGTTCTTC
NA	few	TRBV4-2	TRBJ2-7	CASSQSASLSYEQYF	TGTGCCAGCAGCCAAAGCGCCTCCCTCTCCTACGAGCAGTACTTC
NA	NA	TRBV5-1	TRBJ2-5	CASSLVPGPQWAETQYF	TGCGCCAGCAGCTTGGTGCCGGGACCCCAGTGGGCGGAGACCCAGTACTTC
TRBD1	many	TRBV4-2	TRBJ1-1	CASSQAVGQGARTEAFF	TGTGCCAGCAGCCAAGCGGTCGGACAGGGGGCGAGAACTGAAGCTTTCTTT
NA	NA	TRBV20-1	TRBJ2-3	CSANKGASSTDTQYF	TGCAGTGCTAATAAGGGAGCTTCTAGCACAGATACGCAGTATTTT
TRBD2	few	TRBV20-1	TRBJ2-1	CSAGGLANSYNEQFF	TGCAGTGCCGGAGGACTAGCGAACTCCTACAATGAGCAGTTCTTC
NA	NA	TRBV20-1	TRBJ2-7	CSARDLGAEQYF	TGCAGTGCTAGAGATCTGGGCGCGGAGCAGTACTTC
NA	NA	TRBV6-5	TRBJ2-5	CASSYRGGSPETQYF	TGTGCCAGCAGTTACAGGGGGGGGTCTCCAGAGACCCAGTACTTC
NA	NA	TRBV7-6	TRBJ1-2	CASSLARGTGGYTF	TGTGCCAGCAGCTTAGCCAGGGGCACTGGTGGCTACACCTTC
NA	NA	TRBV28	TRBJ2-5	CASRTARGEETQYF	TGTGCCAGCAGGACGGCCAGGGGCGAGGAGACCCAGTACTTC
NA	NA	TRBV24-1	TRBJ2-5	CATSDLHRGQETQYF	TGTGCCACCAGTGATTTGCATCGGGGTCAGGAGACCCAGTACTTC
NA	few	TRBV20-1	TRBJ2-1	CSAVETGVKYNEQFF	TGCAGTGCTGTTGAAACGGGGGTGAAGTACAATGAGCAGTTCTTC
TRBD2	NA	TRBV4-2	TRBJ2-3	CASSQVLGGVRTDTQYF	TGTGCCAGCAGCCAAGTTCTGGGGGGGGTGCGCACAGATACGCAGTATTTT
NA	many	TRBV24-1	TRBJ1-5	CATVRRGSEVNQPQHF	TGTGCCACCGTCCGTAGAGGGTCGGAGGTCAATCAGCCCCAGCATTTT
NA	NA	TRBV6-2/TRBV6-3	TRBJ1-1	CASNEFQGMNTEAFF	TGTGCCAGCAACGAATTCCAGGGGATGAACACTGAAGCTTTCTTT
NA	few	TRBV30	TRBJ2-3	CAWSVRGADTQYF	TGTGCCTGGAGTGTACGTGGGGCAGATACGCAGTATTTT
TRBD1	few	TRBV12-3/TRBV12-4	TRBJ2-1	CASRRTGSVYNEQFF	TGTGCCAGCAGACGGACAGGGTCGGTCTACAATGAGCAGTTCTTC
NA	NA	TRBV29-1	TRBJ1-1	CSVVRSPTEAFF	TGCAGCGTTGTCCGGAGCCCTACTGAAGCTTTCTTT
NA	NA	TRBV6-1	TRBJ1-2	CASRSPQGGQYGYTF	TGTGCCAGCAGGAGCCCTCAGGGTGGTCAGTATGGCTACACCTTC
NA	few	TRBV29-1	TRBJ2-2	CSGGQQNTGELFF	TGCAGCGGAGGTCAGCAGAACACCGGGGAGCTGTTTTTT
NA	NA	TRBV24-1	TRBJ2-7	CATSSTGTHEQYF	TGTGCCACCTCATCAACAGGGACCCACGAGCAGTACTTC
TRBD1	few	TRBV6-2/TRBV6-3	TRBJ2-2	CASSTAGGSGTGELFF	TGTGCCAGCAGTACCGCAGGGGGCTCGGGCACCGGGGAGCTGTTTTTT
TRBD1	few	TRBV9	TRBJ1-4	CASSPRGDSNEKLFF	TGTGCCAGCAGCCCACGCGGGGACAGCAATGAAAAACTGTTTTTT
TRBD2	few	TRBV11-2	TRBJ2-7	CASSLDPGLAREQYF	TGTGCCAGCAGCTTAGATCCGGGACTAGCTAGGGAGCAGTACTTC
NA	few	TRBV7-8	TRBJ2-7	CASSYTEEFLYEQYF	TGTGCCAGCAGCTATACCGAAGAGTTTTTGTACGAGCAGTACTTC
TRBD2	NA	TRBV7-9	TRBJ2-7	CASRLAGGIDEQYF	TGTGCCAGCAGACTAGCGGGAGGTATCGACGAGCAGTACTTC
NA	NA	TRBV4-1	TRBJ1-2	CASSPSDHLKGYTF	TGCGCCAGCAGCCCGAGTGACCACCTGAAAGGCTACACCTTC
NA	NA	TRBV12-3/TRBV12-4	TRBJ2-7	CASSSTRGTYEQYF	TGTGCCAGCAGTTCGACTAGAGGGACCTACGAGCAGTACTTC